This TCR beta chain was recorded in a study of T cells after yellow fever vaccination. Study-level results: It was a small share of clonotypes that appeared in both CD4 and CD8 compartments.

TCRdb analysed the 5' RACE reads with MiXCR anew, one entry per CDR3 protein. The repertoire holds 250,000 or so distinct CDR3 sequences, with 3.6% as singletons. The CDR3 sequence is 13 residues long. Germline loops: CDR1 DFQATT, CDR2 SNEGSKA (reference sequence). V gave up 3 bases and J gave up 4 bases, with 10 bases separating them. This clonotype showed up many times. Its antigen is unknown. Sequencing was performed on PBMCs, taken 15 days after the yellow fever booster vaccination. This chain links TRBV20-1 with TRBJ2-1; maybe TRBD2 (6 bases). The clonotype was recovered from a man between 18 and 29 years old who received the YFV17D yellow fever vaccine. CDR3 coding DNA: TGCAGTGCTAGCCGGGGGAGATACAATGAGCAGTTCTTC. This codes for CSASRGRYNEQFF.